The 21 T cell receptor beta chains presented below share a single source sample, sequenced in a study of T-cell memory formation after mild COVID-19 (dated by TCRdb to the early 2020s). Library creation used 5' RACE. TCRdb names Illumina NovaSeq 6000 as the instrument used. Through fastp at Q25 and MiXCR, TCRdb rebuilt clones from the public reads, retaining in-frame beta chains. Each CDR3 protein gets just one entry, which takes the most common genes and DNA from the rows behind it. The sample includes under 700,000 distinct CDR3 sequences, with about a fifth observed a single time. About an eighth of the sample lies in the top ten. Specimen: PBMCs or a T cell subset sorted from them (not recorded which). The origin of the receptors is an adult woman who had mild COVID-19 (a few samples of this study predate the infection). The sample titles of this study are shuffled in the database, so cell type and time point are left out; the donor was told from shared clones.

This clonotype was picked up a small number of times. The genes are TRBV5-1 and TRBJ1-1, with D unresolved. CDR3 length: 15 amino acids. V was pared by 0 bases and J by 3 bases, with 12 bases between. Germline V gene data show CDR1 as SGHRS and CDR2 as YFSETQ. In DNA, the CDR3 is TGCGCCAGCAGCTTGGCGCCGGCGAAGGACACTGAAGCTTTCTTT. Translated: CASSLAPAKDTEAFF.

J is TRBJ1-1 and V is TRBV5-1; D gene uncertain. The germline V and J ends were trimmed by 0 bases and 2 bases, with 17 bases remaining between them. The germline V gene encodes CDR1 SGHRS and CDR2 YFSETQ. The CDR3 has 17 residues. The CDR3, as DNA: TGCGCCAGCAGCTTGGTTGGCGGCAGAGCGCAAAACACTGAAGCTTTCTTT. It encodes CASSLVGGRAQNTEAFF. Together with reference TRBV5-1 and TRBJ1-1, the CDR3 gives the full variable domain: KAGVTQTPRYLIKTRGQQVTLSCSPISGHRSVSWYQQTPGQGLQFLFEYFSETQRNKGNFPGRFSGRQFSNSRSEMNVSTLELGDSALYLCASSLVGGRAQNTEAFFGQGTRLTVV.

A single count supports this clonotype. V is TRBV4-1 and J is TRBJ2-7; no clear D. Trimming took off 0 bases at V and 4 bases at J, with 7 bases between the two ends. CDR3 length equals 13 residues. Germline CDR1 and CDR2: MGHRA and YSYEKL. The CDR3, as DNA: TGCGCCAGCAGCCAAGAAAGACCTTACGAGCAGTACTTC. Translating it yields CASSQERPYEQYF.

This clonotype has just a few counts. This CDR3 is CATPLRGSSNTGELFF. CDR3 sequence (DNA): TGTGCCACTCCCCTCCGGGGCAGTTCGAACACCGGGGAGCTGTTTTTT. The genes are TRBV18 and TRBJ2-2; possibly TRBD1 or TRBD2 for D (5 bases each). V was pared by 10 bases and J by 0 bases, with 18 bases between. The germline CDR1 and CDR2 sequences are KGHSH and LQKENI. The CDR3 consists of 16 residues.

The rearrangement joins TRBV7-9 to TRBJ1-2; 8 bases match TRBD1. This CDR3 has 15 residues. Germline V gene sequence: CDR1 SEHNR, CDR2 FQNEAQ (reference sequence). The V segment lost 5 bases and the J segment 1 base; nucleotides outside the gene matches: 6. CDR3 in DNA: TGTGCCAGCAGCGTGGACAGGGCAAATAACTATGGCTACACCTTC. Translating it yields CASSVDRANNYGYTF.

This clonotype was found a few times. The chain uses TRBV9 and TRBJ2-7, with D tentatively TRBD2 (5 bases). V was shortened by 3 bases and J by 0 bases, with 7 bases between the two germline ends. Germline V gene sequence: CDR1 SGDLS, CDR2 YYNGEE. There are 13 residues in the CDR3. CDR3 DNA: TGTGCCAGCAGCGCAGCGGACTCCTACGAGCAGTACTTC. Encoded protein: CASSAADSYEQYF.

The chain combines TRBV19 with TRBJ1-2; 7 bases fit TRBD1. The CDR3 runs to 14 residues. CDR1 and CDR2 from the germline V gene are LNHDA and SQIVND (reference sequence). J was trimmed by 4 bases and V by 2 bases; bases with no gene match: 4. CDR3 nucleotides: TGTGCCAGTAGTATAACGGGACAGCCCTATGGCTACACCTTC. Translated, it gives CASSITGQPYGYTF. The whole variable domain, remainder taken from reference TRBV19 and TRBJ1-2, is DGGITQSPKYLFRKEGQNVTLSCEQNLNHDAMYWYRQDPGQGLRLIYYSQIVNDFQKGDIAEGYSVSREKKESFPLTVTSAQKNPTAFYLCASSITGQPYGYTFGSGTRLTVV.

This chain joins TRBV2 and TRBJ1-1, with a possible D match to TRBD1 (5 bases). V was pared by 8 bases and J by 6 bases, with 16 bases between. CDR1 and CDR2 (germline): SNHLY, FYNNEI. The CDR3 has 13 residues. The CDR3 is CASLFGGVAEAFF. The CDR3 nucleotides read TGTGCCAGCTTATTCGGGGGGGTCGCTGAAGCTTTCTTT.

The chain links TRBV6-1 to TRBJ1-1; possibly TRBD1 for D (6 bases). This CDR3 has 13 residues. The V gene lost 8 bases and the J gene lost 1 base, with 11 bases spanning the gap. The germline gives CDR1 MNHNS, CDR2 SASEGT. CDR3: CASGRDTNTEAFF. CDR3 bases: TGTGCCAGCGGCCGGGACACGAACACTGAAGCTTTCTTT.

The rearrangement uses TRBV7-8 and TRBJ1-3; D is possibly TRBD1 (6 bases). Trimming removed 9 bases from V and 4 bases from J, with 16 bases in between. The germline CDR1 and CDR2 sequences are SGHVS and FQNEAQ. This CDR3 spans 14 amino acids. This CDR3 reads CASCRDNLGNTIYF. The CDR3 region has the DNA TGTGCCAGTTGCCGGGACAACTTAGGAAACACCATATATTTT.

This clonotype was picked up many times. The V and J genes are TRBV19 and TRBJ2-1; 14 nucleotides align to TRBD2. CDR3 size: 16 residues. The germline CDR1 and CDR2 sequences are LNHDA and SQIVND (reference sequence). V was clipped by 6 bases and J by 5 bases; unmatched bases: 6. Here the CDR3 reads CASSGLAGGLNNEQFF. Here the CDR3 DNA reads TGTGCCAGTAGCGGACTAGCGGGGGGCTTGAACAATGAGCAGTTCTTC.

The chain couples TRBV20-1 to TRBJ2-1; unclear D gene. The CDR3 is 14 amino acids. V lost 5 bases to trimming and J lost 9 bases, with 20 bases between them. Per germline, CDR1 DFQATT and CDR2 SNEGSKA (reference sequence). For the CDR3, the DNA is TGCAGTGCTGGTACGACTCCCGGAGCCACTGAGCAGTTCTTC. Translating it yields CSAGTTPGATEQFF.

This clonotype was detected only a few times. The chain is built from TRBV3-1 and TRBJ1-1; D gene unclear. This CDR3 has 13 residues. V gave up 4 bases and J gave up 5 bases, with 11 bases separating them. Germline CDR1 is LGHDT and CDR2 is YNNKEL (reference sequence). CDR3 DNA sequence: TGTGCCAGCAGCCGCGGACCGATGACTGAAGCTTTCTTT. Amino acids: CASSRGPMTEAFF.

The chain couples TRBV12-3 or TRBV12-4 to TRBJ2-2; 7 bases match TRBD1. J gave up 4 bases and V 6 bases, and 8 bases lay outside the gene matches. This CDR3 contains 15 residues. CDR3 sequence (DNA): TGTGCCAGCAGCAACCGACAGGGCGGCACCGGGGAGCTGTTTTTT. Translating gives CASSNRQGGTGELFF.

V usage is TRBV10-3 and J usage is TRBJ1-2; tentatively, D is TRBD1 (5 bases). The V gene's germline CDR1 is ENHRY and CDR2 SYGVKD. Between the trimmed V and J ends, which lost 0 bases and 5 bases, there was a span of 10 bases. This CDR3 is built from 14 residues. DNA of the CDR3: TGTGCCATCAGTGAGTCGCAGGGATGGTATGGCTACACCTTC. This gives the protein CAISESQGWYGYTF.

This clonotype was seen a few times. This sequence joins TRBV20-1 and TRBJ2-7, with 7 bases matching TRBD2. The J segment lost 4 bases and the V segment lost 4 bases, leaving 7 bases of the junction unmatched. The CDR3 loop spans 13 amino acids. Germline assignment: CDR1 DFQATT and CDR2 SNEGSKA (reference sequence). CDR3 in amino acids: CSAKNGGLYEQYF. CDR3 bases: TGCAGTGCTAAGAACGGGGGGTTGTACGAGCAGTACTTC.

This clonotype turned up a few times. This chain connects TRBV2 to TRBJ1-2; 7 nucleotides match TRBD1. There are 16 residues in the CDR3. Germline V lookup: CDR1 SNHLY, CDR2 FYNNEI. The V segment lost 8 bases and the J segment 2 bases; nucleotides outside the gene matches: 14. The CDR3 protein is CASGGDSLLLNYGYTF. In nucleotides, the CDR3 is TGTGCCAGCGGGGGGGACAGCCTCCTTCTCAACTATGGCTACACCTTC.

The rearrangement uses TRBV29-1 and TRBJ1-2, with D hard to call. Trimming cost V 7 bases and J 4 bases, with 16 bases left between them. Germline CDR1 and CDR2: SQVTM and ANQGSEA. This CDR3 has 13 amino acids. The chain's CDR3 is CSAGVGYSYGYTF. CDR3 nucleotide sequence: TGCAGCGCCGGGGTAGGGTATAGCTATGGCTACACCTTC.

This clonotype was seen a few times. The V gene is TRBV24-1, the J gene TRBJ2-1; tentatively, D is TRBD2 (6 bases). V was clipped by 9 bases and J by 4 bases, with 12 bases between them. The CDR3 totals 13 residues. CDR1 and CDR2 (germline): KGHDR, SFDVKD. CDR3 amino acids: CATSPGTYNEQFF. The CDR3 nucleotides read TGTGCCACCTCTCCCGGGACTTACAATGAGCAGTTCTTC.

This clonotype was observed a few times. The gene calls are TRBV7-8 and TRBJ1-6, with D hard to call. CDR1 is SGHVS and CDR2 is FQNEAQ in the germline V gene. The V end was cut by 4 bases, the J end by 10 bases, with 11 bases between. The CDR3 runs to 13 residues. The CDR3 region has the DNA TGTGCCAGCAGCTCCCCCCGCACGTCACCCCTCCACTTT. Amino acids: CASSSPRTSPLHF.

This clonotype was recorded a few times. V is TRBV5-8 and J is TRBJ1-1; a weak D match, TRBD1 (6 bases). The V end lost 0 bases, the J end lost 1 base, and 10 bases lay between the germline ends. The length of the CDR3 is 15 residues. The germline V gene has CDR1 SGHTS and CDR2 YDEGEE. CDR3 protein: CASSLDREGNTEAFF. CDR3 DNA sequence: TGTGCCAGCAGCTTGGACAGGGAAGGGAACACTGAAGCTTTCTTT.